The table lists the clone carrying this TCR beta chain with a few counts. This sample was included in a study of human T cells and chemical hapten exposure. TCRdb used MiXCR to reprocess the RACE reads, holding one entry per CDR3 protein. This sample has roughly 92,000 distinct CDR3 sequences; about an eighth occur once, and the top ten carry roughly 3%. V was clipped by 4 bases and J by 1 base, with 11 bases between them. This CDR3 has 15 amino acids. CDR1 and CDR2 from the germline V gene are SGHNT and YYREEE (reference sequence). Time point denoted: patch test 2, 6 weeks after DPC sensitization. As to treatment: therapeutic diphenylcyclopropenone sensitization with weekly scalp DPC.

V is TRBV5-4 and J is TRBJ2-2; TRBD2 is a possible D gene (5 bases). The sequence derives from a woman in her thirties or forties with alopecia areata. Some clones in this sample may be carry-over from other donors' samples. The material was whole blood, obtained in connection with sensitization to the hapten diphenylcyclopropenone (DPC). CDR3 region: CASSPKEGNTGELFF. The CDR3 DNA reads as TGTGCCAGCAGCCCTAAAGAGGGGAACACCGGGGAGCTGTTTTTT.